Following are 25 T cell receptor beta chains from one sample sequenced in a study of Graves' ophthalmopathy and Graves' hyperthyroidism. CDR3 regions of TCR beta were amplified from RNA transcripts. First-round RT-PCR employed HTBI primers, with a second-round multiplex PCR after it. TCRdb re-called the multiplex PCR reads with MiXCR, one entry per CDR3 protein. The sample shows approximately 330,000 distinct CDR3 sequences, about 17% of them seen only once. The sample comprised peripheral blood. These receptors originate from an adult man with Graves' ophthalmopathy.

This clonotype was observed many times. V usage is TRBV3-1 and J usage is TRBJ2-7; 7 bases match TRBD1. The germline V gene has CDR1 LGHDT and CDR2 YNNKEL (reference sequence). The CDR3 length is 13 residues. V lost 3 bases, J lost 2 bases, and 1 base stayed unmatched. The CDR3 loop is CASSQQGAYEQYF. In DNA, the CDR3 is TGTGCCAGCAGCCAGCAGGGGGCCTACGAGCAGTACTTC.

This clonotype was counted at least ten times. This chain uses TRBV6-5 with TRBJ2-7; 7 bases fit TRBD1. Losses at the gene ends were 8 bases for V and 6 bases for J; bases not matched to a gene: 13. Germline-derived CDR1 and CDR2 are MNHEY and SVGAGI. The CDR3 length is 14 residues. For the CDR3, the DNA is TGTGCCAGCGGGGGATTACAGGGGCCTAGCGAGCAGTACTTC. The encoded protein is CASGGLQGPSEQYF.

This clonotype came up a few times. The chain links TRBV12-3 or TRBV12-4 to TRBJ1-1, with D maybe TRBD1 (5 bases). Trimming removed 1 base from V and 4 bases from J, with 10 bases in between. There are 14 residues in the CDR3. In nucleotides, the CDR3 is TGTGCCAGCAGTTTAGGCGTAACAGGCACTGAAGCTTTCTTT. Translation: CASSLGVTGTEAFF.

The V gene is TRBV19, the J gene TRBJ2-7; 11 bases are a match to TRBD1. Losses at the gene ends were 2 bases for V and 5 bases for J; bases not matched to a gene: 5. Germline assignment: CDR1 LNHDA and CDR2 SQIVND (reference sequence). The CDR3 is made up of 15 amino acids. CDR3 amino acids: CASSIWDRGTHEQYF. CDR3 nucleotides: TGTGCCAGTAGTATATGGGACAGGGGGACCCACGAGCAGTACTTC.

This clonotype was observed at least ten times. This sequence joins TRBV20-1 and TRBJ2-7; 8 nucleotides align to TRBD2. Trimming at V came to 5 bases and at J to 0 bases, leaving 9 bases not matched to a gene. This CDR3 spans 15 amino acids. The germline CDR1 and CDR2 sequences are DFQATT and SNEGSKA (reference sequence). The CDR3 DNA reads as TGCAGTGCTGGGCTAAGCGGGAGCTACTCCTACGAGCAGTACTTC. Translated, it gives CSAGLSGSYSYEQYF.

Ten or more counts support this clonotype. This chain connects TRBV6-1 to TRBJ1-5; no definite D call. From germline, CDR1 is MNHNS and CDR2 SASEGT. The CDR3 is 14 amino acids. The V gene lost 6 bases and the J gene lost 0 bases, with 9 bases spanning the gap. Here the CDR3 reads CASSRRDSNQPQHF. As DNA, the CDR3 is TGTGCCAGCAGCCGCCGGGATAGCAATCAGCCCCAGCATTTT.

There are many counts of this clonotype. The chain couples TRBV19 to TRBJ2-5; D is perhaps TRBD1 (6 bases). Germline V gene sequence: CDR1 LNHDA, CDR2 SQIVND (reference sequence). V lost 4 bases and J 4 bases, leaving 19 bases between the germline ends. The CDR3 loop spans 16 amino acids. The CDR3 bases are TGTGCCAGTAGTAAGTTGAGAGGGGGATCGTCAGAGACCCAGTACTTC. Translating it yields CASSKLRGGSSETQYF.

This clonotype showed up many times. This rearrangement joins TRBV6-5 to TRBJ2-2, with 9 positions matching TRBD1. Germline CDR1 MNHEY, CDR2 SVGAGI. The CDR3 consists of 16 residues. Germline trimming cut 5 bases from V and 3 bases from J; bases unmatched to any gene: 7. This CDR3 is CASSTAGQGYTGELFF. For the CDR3, the DNA is TGTGCCAGCAGTACTGCGGGACAGGGATACACCGGGGAGCTGTTTTTT.

V gene TRBV29-1 combines with J gene TRBJ1-2; D is unresolved. The germline V gene has CDR1 SQVTM and CDR2 ANQGSEA. The CDR3 is 16 amino acids. The V end lost 3 bases, the J end lost 4 bases, and 21 bases lay between the germline ends. The CDR3 DNA is TGCAGCGTTGATCTAATGTCCTCTGACGGCGGCTATGGCTACACCTTC. It is translated as CSVDLMSSDGGYGYTF.

This clonotype occurred many times. The CDR3: CASSYSLEGTYGYTF. CDR3 nucleotide sequence: TGTGCCAGCAGTTATTCTTTGGAGGGAACCTATGGCTACACCTTC. The V and J genes are TRBV6-5 and TRBJ1-2; no clear D gene. The germline CDR1 and CDR2 sequences are MNHEY and SVGAGI. With 3 bases removed from V and 4 bases from J, the gap between germline ends came to 15 bases. CDR3 size: 15 residues.

This clonotype occurred many times. The DNA of the CDR3 is TGTGCCAGCAGTTGGGGTGGACAGACAAATCAGCCCCAGCATTTT. Its protein is CASSWGGQTNQPQHF. The rearrangement uses TRBV12-3 or TRBV12-4 and TRBJ1-5, with a possible D match to TRBD1 (6 bases). This CDR3 is 15 amino acids long. The V and J ends lost 4 bases and 4 bases respectively, with 14 bases between them.

This clonotype occurred many times. The chain uses TRBV7-8 and TRBJ1-2; 8 positions match TRBD1. CDR1 and CDR2 (germline): SGHVS, FQNEAQ. Trimming at V came to 5 bases and at J to 5 bases, leaving 7 bases not matched to a gene. The CDR3 consists of 14 residues. DNA of the CDR3: TGTGCCAGCAGCACCGGGACAGGAGCTTATGGCTACACCTTC. Encoded protein: CASSTGTGAYGYTF.

This clonotype was seen ten or more times. The V call is TRBV3-1, the J call TRBJ2-5, with a tentative D call TRBD1 (6 bases). Trimming shortened V by 1 base and J by 4 bases, and 13 bases separated the two germline ends. This CDR3 is built from 15 residues. The germline V gene encodes CDR1 LGHDT and CDR2 YNNKEL (reference sequence). As DNA, the CDR3 is TGTGCCAGCAGCCAAGGACAGGCCCTCGGAGAGACCCAGTACTTC. Protein sequence: CASSQGQALGETQYF.

This clonotype was seen at least ten times. The J gene is TRBJ1-2, the V gene TRBV12-3 or TRBV12-4; no clear D gene. V lost 6 bases and J lost 8, with 13 bases in between. This CDR3 is 12 amino acids long. The DNA of the CDR3 is TGTGCCAGCAGCCGAATGGACGTGGGCTACACCTTC. Translated: CASSRMDVGYTF.

This clonotype was counted ten times or more. The gene calls are TRBV6-5 and TRBJ2-7; the D is unclear. V was shortened by 3 bases and J by 4 bases, with 10 bases between the two germline ends. Germline V CDR1 and CDR2: MNHEY, SVGAGI. The CDR3 covers 13 residues. In nucleotides, the CDR3 is TGTGCCAGCAGTTATCGAGGACCTTACGAGCAGTACTTC. Encoded protein: CASSYRGPYEQYF.

This clonotype was detected ten times or more. This rearrangement joins TRBV6-6 to TRBJ2-6; possible D gene TRBD1, 6 bases. V lost 3 bases to trimming and J lost 0 bases, with 18 bases between them. This CDR3 has 19 amino acids. In germline, CDR1 is MNHNY, CDR2 SVGAGI (reference sequence). CDR3 sequence (DNA): TGTGCCAGCAGTTATCCTGGACAGTCGAGGGGCTCTGGGGCCAACGTCCTGACTTTC. It encodes CASSYPGQSRGSGANVLTF.

The table lists this clonotype with many counts. This chain links TRBV6-1 with TRBJ1-5; D gene ambiguous. Germline CDR1 reads MNHNS; CDR2 reads SASEGT. Trimming left V 3 bases short and J 6 bases short, with 9 bases between. CDR3 length equals 13 residues. CDR3 in amino acids: CASSDWPSQPQHF. The CDR3 coding sequence is TGTGCCAGCAGTGACTGGCCATCTCAGCCCCAGCATTTT.

The table lists this clonotype with many counts. The gene calls are TRBV11-1 and TRBJ2-2; 13 bases fit TRBD2. This CDR3 spans 16 amino acids. V lost 5 bases, J lost 6 bases, and 6 bases stayed unmatched. CDR1 is SGHAT and CDR2 is FQDESV in the germline V gene (reference sequence). CDR3 coding DNA: TGTGCCAGCAGCAATCCGGGACTAGCGGGACCCGGGGAGCTGTTTTTT. Translating it yields CASSNPGLAGPGELFF.

This clonotype was picked up many times. This chain connects TRBV6-1 to TRBJ2-7; D perhaps matches TRBD2 (5 bases). This CDR3 has 14 amino acids. Deletions cut 5 bases from V and 0 bases from J, with 11 bases between. Germline CDR1 MNHNS, CDR2 SASEGT. The CDR3 loop reads CASSKLGSSYEQYF. The CDR3 coding sequence is TGTGCCAGCAGTAAATTGGGGAGCTCCTACGAGCAGTACTTC.

As regards this clonotype: This sequence may be a read error, since a much larger clone differs from it by one base. The chain uses TRBV20-1 and TRBJ2-5; maybe TRBD2 (5 bases). Per the germline V gene, CDR1 is DFQATT and CDR2 is SNEGSKA (reference sequence). Trimming shortened V by 6 bases and J by 5 bases, and 10 bases separated the two germline ends. CDR3 length: 11 residues. The CDR3: CSAYTGETQYF. The CDR3 DNA follows: TGCAGTGCGTACACGGGGGAGACCCAGTACTTC.

To note about this clonotype: This could be a read error, since a much larger clone is one nucleotide away. The rearrangement joins TRBV19 to TRBJ2-5, with TRBD2 identical over 7 bases. CDR1 and CDR2 from the germline V gene are LNHDA and SQIVND (reference sequence). The CDR3 covers 16 residues. CDR3: CTSRGRRGMPSETQYF. The CDR3 DNA reads TGTACCAGTAGGGGCAGGCGGGGGATGCCTTCTGAGACCCAGTACTTC.

In this sample, this clonotype turned up a few times. With a much larger clone just one base away, this may be a read error. The V gene is TRBV30, the J gene TRBJ2-5; tentatively, D is TRBD2 (6 bases). The germline V gene has CDR1 GTSNPN and CDR2 SVGIG (reference sequence). The length of the CDR3 is 15 residues. Trimming shortened V by 3 bases and J by 1 base, and 15 bases separated the two germline ends. The CDR3 region is CAWSPGVGVQETQYF. The CDR3, as DNA: TGTGCCTGGAGCCCGGGGGTAGGGGTCCAAGAGACCCAGTACTTC.

This clonotype was recorded many times. The chain couples TRBV20-1 to TRBJ2-7; a possible D gene is TRBD1 (6 bases). The ends were cut back, 6 bases at V and 3 bases at J, with 12 bases in the middle. Germline V gene sequence: CDR1 DFQATT, CDR2 SNEGSKA (reference sequence). CDR3 length: 12 amino acids. CDR3 region: CSAQQGSYEQYF. The CDR3 nucleotides are TGCAGTGCCCAACAGGGCAGCTACGAGCAGTACTTC.

The V call is TRBV20-1, the J call TRBJ1-2; D is perhaps TRBD1 (5 bases). The CDR3 runs to 14 residues. V lost 5 bases and J 4 bases, leaving 17 bases between the germline ends. Germline V lookup: CDR1 DFQATT, CDR2 SNEGSKA (reference sequence). Written as DNA, the CDR3 is TGCAGTGCTTCACCTCACAGGAGAAGCTATGGCTACACCTTC. Translated, it gives CSASPHRRSYGYTF.

This clonotype showed up just a few times. The V gene is TRBV5-1, the J gene TRBJ2-5, with TRBD2 as a possible D gene (6 bases). CDR1 is SGHRS and CDR2 is YFSETQ in the germline V gene. V was clipped by 3 bases and J by 4 bases, with 16 bases between them. This CDR3 contains 15 residues. The CDR3 is CASSSSVLSSETQYF. CDR3 coding DNA: TGCGCCAGCAGCTCTAGCGTATTATCCTCAGAGACCCAGTACTTC. The whole variable domain, remainder taken from reference TRBV5-1 and TRBJ2-5, is KAGVTQTPRYLIKTRGQQVTLSCSPISGHRSVSWYQQTPGQGLQFLFEYFSETQRNKGNFPGRFSGRQFSNSRSEMNVSTLELGDSALYLCASSSSVLSSETQYFGPGTRLLVL.